Below are 3 T cell receptor beta chains sequenced from a single sample in a study of cytomegalovirus exposure and HLA in healthy donors. This PCR relied on a set of 60 Vbeta primers and 13 Jbeta primers. TCRdb keeps only in-frame clones here, not all; method: immunoSEQ multiplex PCR. The table includes about 140,000 clones, 65% to 80% detected once. Sequences were obtained from PBMCs. Receptor source: a woman aged 45-65 years in good health and CMV-seropositive.

V usage is TRBV9 and J usage is TRBJ2-1; 7 bases are shared with TRBD2. The V and J ends lost 1 base and 7 bases, in that order; junction bases with no gene match: 8. This CDR3 has 15 amino acids. Looked up from germline, CDR1 is SGDLS and CDR2 is YYNGEE. The CDR3 DNA follows: TGTGCCAGCAGCGTATCGGTCGGGGGGATAAATGAGCAGTTCTTC. Protein product: CASSVSVGGINEQFF.

The rearrangement joins TRBV6-5 to TRBJ2-5; TRBD2 aligns across 10 bases. The trim removed 6 bases at V and 3 bases at J, leaving 4 bases unmatched. Germline assignment: CDR1 MNHEY and CDR2 SVGAGI. This CDR3 contains 14 residues. CDR3 DNA: TGTGCCAGCAGCCGAGGGACTAGCGAAGAGACCCAGTACTTC. It yields the protein CASSRGTSEETQYF.

The gene calls are TRBV10-3 and TRBJ2-5; TRBD2 agrees at 10 bases. J gave up 7 bases and V 2 bases, and 10 bases lay outside the gene matches. The germline V gene encodes CDR1 ENHRY and CDR2 SYGVKD. This CDR3 contains 16 residues. CDR3: CAISEQLAGSVMTQYF. The CDR3 coding sequence is TGTGCCATCAGTGAGCAACTAGCGGGGTCAGTCATGACCCAGTACTTC.